What follows is one TCR beta chain and its context. Germline V gives CDR1 MDHEN, CDR2 SYDVKM. V was cut by 7 bases and J by 2 bases, with 12 bases left in between. The CDR3 contains 14 residues. The data were produced by immunoSEQ multiplex PCR, yet TCRdb's version contains in-frame clones alone and is incomplete. Among 55,000 to 70,000 clones listed, approximately 80% were seen once. Sampling of blood occurred at baseline, cycle 4 day 1, and cycle 7 day 1. This sample is drawn from a study of OX40 agonist ivuxolimab in advanced cancers. The J gene is TRBJ1-5, the V gene TRBV28, with D perhaps matching TRBD1 (5 bases). The TCR originated in an adult with an advanced solid tumor such as melanoma, head and neck, liver or kidney cancer. Source: CD4+ or CD8+ T cells sorted from blood, taken in a trial of the OX40 agonist ivuxolimab. Written as DNA, the CDR3 is TGTGCCAGCACCCAGGGTTTGGGCAATCAGCCCCAGCATTTT. It specifies CASTQGLGNQPQHF.